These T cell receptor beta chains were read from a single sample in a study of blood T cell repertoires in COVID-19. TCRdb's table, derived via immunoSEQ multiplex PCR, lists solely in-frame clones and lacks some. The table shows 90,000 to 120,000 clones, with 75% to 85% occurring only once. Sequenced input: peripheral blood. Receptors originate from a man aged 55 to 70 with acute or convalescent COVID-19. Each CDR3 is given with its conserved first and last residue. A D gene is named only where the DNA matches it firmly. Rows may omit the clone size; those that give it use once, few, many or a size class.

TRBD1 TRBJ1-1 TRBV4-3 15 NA CASSQERGGHTEAFF TGCGCCAGCAGCCAAGAAAGAGGGGGCCATACTGAAGCTTTCTTT
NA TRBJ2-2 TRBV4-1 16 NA CASSHVAAPNTGELFF TGCGCCAGCAGCCACGTAGCGGCCCCGAACACCGGGGAGCTGTTTTTT
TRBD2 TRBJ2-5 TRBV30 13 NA CACSSGPQETQYF TGTGCCTGCTCTAGCGGGCCACAAGAGACCCAGTACTTC
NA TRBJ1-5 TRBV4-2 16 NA CASSQEGLGDNQPQHF TGTGCCAGCAGCCAAGAGGGATTAGGGGATAATCAGCCCCAGCATTTT
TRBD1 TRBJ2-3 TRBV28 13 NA CASRSQGSDTQYF TGTGCCAGCAGATCACAGGGGTCAGATACGCAGTATTTT
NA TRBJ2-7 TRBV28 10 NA CASRLYEQYF TGTGCCAGCAGACTTTACGAGCAGTACTTC
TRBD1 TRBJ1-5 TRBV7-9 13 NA CASSARGDQPQHF TGTGCCAGCAGCGCCAGGGGGGATCAGCCCCAGCATTTT
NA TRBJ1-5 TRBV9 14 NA CASSPSLSNQPQHF TGTGCCAGCAGCCCCTCCTTGAGCAATCAGCCCCAGCATTTT
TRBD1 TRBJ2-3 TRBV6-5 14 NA CASTGTGDTDTQYF TGTGCCAGCACCGGGACAGGCGACACAGATACGCAGTATTTT
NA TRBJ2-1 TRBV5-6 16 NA CASSLIIRGINNEQFF TGTGCCAGCAGCTTAATCATCAGGGGAATCAACAATGAGCAGTTCTTC
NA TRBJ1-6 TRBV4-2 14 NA CASSQEPEDSPLHF TGTGCCAGCAGCCAAGAACCGGAGGATTCACCCCTCCACTTT
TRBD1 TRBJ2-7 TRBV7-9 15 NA CASSGTGHISYEQYF TGTGCCAGCAGTGGGACAGGGCATATATCCTACGAGCAGTACTTC
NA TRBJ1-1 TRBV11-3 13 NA CASRSTGRTEAFF TGTGCCAGCAGATCTACAGGGCGCACTGAAGCTTTCTTT
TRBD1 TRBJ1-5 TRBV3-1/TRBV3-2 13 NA CATGDRVEQPQHF TGTGCCACGGGGGACAGGGTTGAGCAGCCCCAGCATTTT
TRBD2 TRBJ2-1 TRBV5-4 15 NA CASSLLAGGPFEQFF TGTGCCAGCAGCCTTCTAGCGGGAGGGCCGTTTGAGCAGTTCTTC
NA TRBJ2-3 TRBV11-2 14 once CASSQEVVTDTQYF TGTGCCAGCAGCCAGGAGGTGGTCACAGATACGCAGTATTTT
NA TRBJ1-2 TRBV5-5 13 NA CASSLDRSYGYTF TGTGCCAGCAGCCTTGACAGGTCCTATGGCTACACCTTC
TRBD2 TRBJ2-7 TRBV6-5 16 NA CASSYSASGDSYEQYF TGTGCCAGCAGTTACTCGGCTAGCGGGGACTCCTACGAGCAGTACTTC
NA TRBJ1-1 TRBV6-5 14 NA CASKKGQLNTEAFF TGTGCCAGCAAAAAGGGGCAATTGAACACTGAAGCTTTCTTT
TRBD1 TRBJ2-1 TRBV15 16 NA CATKSSQGASYNEQFF TGTGCCACCAAATCCTCCCAGGGGGCTTCCTACAATGAGCAGTTCTTC
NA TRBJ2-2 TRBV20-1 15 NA CSASTGGSYAGELFF TGCAGTGCTAGTACGGGCGGGTCGTACGCCGGGGAGCTGTTTTTT
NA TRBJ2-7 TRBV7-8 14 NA CASSSRDGGNEQYF TGTGCCAGCAGCTCCAGGGACGGCGGGAACGAGCAGTACTTC
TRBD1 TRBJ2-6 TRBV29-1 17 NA CSVARREDRVGANVLTF TGCAGCGTTGCTCGAAGGGAGGACAGGGTTGGGGCCAACGTCCTGACTTTC
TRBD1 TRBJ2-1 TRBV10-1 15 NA CALKADRAGGNEQFF TGCGCCTTGAAGGCGGACAGGGCAGGGGGCAATGAGCAGTTCTTC
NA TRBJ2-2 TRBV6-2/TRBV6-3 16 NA CASSYRETTSGGELFF TGTGCCAGCAGTTACAGGGAGACTACCTCGGGAGGGGAGCTGTTTTTT
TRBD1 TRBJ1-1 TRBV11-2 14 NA CASSYPGQGTEAFF TGTGCCAGCAGCTACCCGGGACAGGGGACTGAAGCTTTCTTT
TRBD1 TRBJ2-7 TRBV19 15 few CASSSPGGRSYEQYF TGTGCCAGTAGTTCCCCAGGGGGCCGCTCCTACGAGCAGTACTTC
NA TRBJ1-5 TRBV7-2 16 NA CASSLVGRPSNQPQHF TGTGCCAGCAGCTTAGTTGGGCGTCCTAGCAATCAGCCCCAGCATTTT
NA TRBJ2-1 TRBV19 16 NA CASSSRDSSSYNEQFF TGTGCCAGTAGTTCTCGGGACTCAAGCTCCTACAATGAGCAGTTCTTC
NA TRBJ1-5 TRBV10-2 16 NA CASSGAGGGSNQPQHF TGCGCCAGCAGTGGAGCTGGGGGGGGTAGCAATCAGCCCCAGCATTTT
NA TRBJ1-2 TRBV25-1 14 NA CASSSSPRGYGYTF TGTGCCAGCAGTAGCTCACCCCGGGGCTATGGCTACACCTTC
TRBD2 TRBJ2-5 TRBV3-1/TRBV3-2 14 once CASSRLGGVETQYF TGTGCCAGCAGCAGGTTGGGGGGGGTGGAGACCCAGTACTTC
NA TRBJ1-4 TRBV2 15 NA CASSSDRQLNEKLFF TGTGCCAGCAGTTCGGACAGACAGCTGAATGAAAAACTGTTTTTT
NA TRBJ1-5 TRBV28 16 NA CASKFIGGSSNQPQHF TGTGCCAGCAAATTTATCGGGGGGAGTAGCAATCAGCCCCAGCATTTT
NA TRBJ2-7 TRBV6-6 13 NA CASRVQEPYEQYF TGTGCCAGCAGAGTACAGGAACCCTACGAGCAGTACTTC
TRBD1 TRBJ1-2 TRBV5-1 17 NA CASSLGTGGSLVYGYTF TGCGCCAGCAGCTTGGGGACAGGGGGTTCCCTTGTCTATGGCTACACCTTC
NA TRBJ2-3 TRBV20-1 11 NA CSAILEDTQYF TGCAGTGCTATACTAGAGGATACGCAGTATTTT
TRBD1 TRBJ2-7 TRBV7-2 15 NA CASSLKAGGWNEQYF TGTGCCAGCAGCTTGAAAGCAGGGGGCTGGAACGAGCAGTACTTC
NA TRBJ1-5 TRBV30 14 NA CAWSFGRLNQPQHF TGTGCCTGGAGCTTCGGCAGACTCAATCAGCCCCAGCATTTT
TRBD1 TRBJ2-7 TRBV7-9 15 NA CASSLVRGRGDEQYF TGTGCCAGCAGCTTAGTCAGGGGGCGCGGAGACGAGCAGTACTTC
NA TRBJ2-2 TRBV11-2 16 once CASSLRSAGNTGELFF TGTGCCAGCAGCTTAAGGTCGGCGGGAAACACCGGGGAGCTGTTTTTT
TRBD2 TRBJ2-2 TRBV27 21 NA CASSLRGYGTSGGRGTGELFF TGTGCCAGCAGTTTAAGGGGTTATGGGACTAGCGGAGGGCGAGGCACCGGGGAGCTGTTTTTT
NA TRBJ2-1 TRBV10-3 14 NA CAIRTASSYNEQFF TGTGCCATCAGGACGGCTAGCTCCTACAATGAGCAGTTCTTC
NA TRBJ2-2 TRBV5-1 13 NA CASSLAGTGELFF TGCGCCAGCAGCTTGGCGGGCACCGGGGAGCTGTTTTTT
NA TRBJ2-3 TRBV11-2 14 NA CASSLGVSTDTQYF TGTGCCAGCAGCTTAGGAGTTAGCACAGATACGCAGTATTTT
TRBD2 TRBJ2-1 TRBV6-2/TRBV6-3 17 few CASSGSTSGLSYNEQFF TGTGCCAGCAGTGGCTCGACTAGCGGTTTATCCTACAATGAGCAGTTCTTC
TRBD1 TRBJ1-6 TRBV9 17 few CASSVASLDRDNSPLHF TGTGCCAGCAGCGTAGCTTCCCTCGACAGGGATAATTCACCCCTCCACTTT
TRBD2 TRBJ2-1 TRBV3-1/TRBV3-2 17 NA CASSQDLQGLGAGEQFF TGTGCCAGCAGCCAAGATCTGCAGGGACTAGGGGCTGGTGAGCAGTTCTTC
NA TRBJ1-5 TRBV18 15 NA CASSSGQLSNQPQHF TGTGCCAGCTCATCAGGACAGCTTAGCAATCAGCCCCAGCATTTT
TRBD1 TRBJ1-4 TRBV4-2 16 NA CASNWDRAATNEKLFF TGTGCCAGCAACTGGGACAGGGCTGCAACTAATGAAAAACTGTTTTTT
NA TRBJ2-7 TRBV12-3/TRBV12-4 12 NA CASTLGQGEQYF TGTGCCAGCACCCTGGGGCAGGGAGAGCAGTACTTC
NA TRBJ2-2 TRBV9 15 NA CASSVAHSNTGELFF TGTGCCAGCAGCGTCGCTCACTCGAACACCGGGGAGCTGTTTTTT
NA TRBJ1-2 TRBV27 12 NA CASSLDNYGYTF TGTGCCAGCAGTCTAGATAACTATGGCTACACCTTC
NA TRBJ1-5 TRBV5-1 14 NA CASSLAGTDQPQHF TGCGCCAGCAGCTTGGCAGGAACCGATCAGCCCCAGCATTTT
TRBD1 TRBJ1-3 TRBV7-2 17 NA CASGDPGQGASGNTIYF TGTGCCAGCGGCGATCCGGGACAGGGGGCGTCTGGAAACACCATATATTTT
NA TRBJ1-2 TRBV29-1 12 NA CSVGTVSFGYTF TGCAGCGTTGGAACGGTTTCCTTTGGCTACACCTTC
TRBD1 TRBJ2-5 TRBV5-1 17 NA CASRSGQGVMYQETQYF TGCGCCAGCAGATCGGGACAGGGAGTTATGTATCAAGAGACCCAGTACTTC
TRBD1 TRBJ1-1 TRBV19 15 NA CASSMGTGLNTEAFF TGTGCCAGTAGTATGGGGACAGGGCTGAACACTGAAGCTTTCTTT
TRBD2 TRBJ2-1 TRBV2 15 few CASSLNRGRNAGQFF TGTGCCAGCAGTCTGAACCGCGGGAGAAACGCGGGGCAGTTCTTC
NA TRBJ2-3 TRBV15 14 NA CATSRDLSTDTQYF TGTGCCACCAGCAGAGATTTGTCTACAGATACGCAGTATTTT